The rows below give T cell receptor beta chains drawn from one sample of a study of beta chain features in type 1 diabetes. Assay: immunoSEQ multiplex PCR; the TCRdb copy retains only in-frame clones and omits some. The repertoire includes some 150,000 clones, 6% to 7.5% of them detected once, and roughly 1.4% sits in the top ten. The sample taken for sequencing was central memory CD4+ T cells from blood. The receptors come from a woman aged 25 to 45 in good health. The CDR3 runs from the conserved cysteine through the conserved F or W. D genes are given only for firm matches. For some rows the clone size is stated as once, few or many, or as a class when expanded; others skip it.

V	D	size	J	DNA	CDR3
TRBV7-2	TRBD2	NA	TRBJ2-5	TGTGCCAGCAGCCTGGGGGGGCAAGAGACCCAGTACTTC	CASSLGGQETQYF
TRBV29-1	NA	few	TRBJ1-2	TGCAGCGTTGATAGGACAGTTGATGGCTACACCTTC	CSVDRTVDGYTF
TRBV29-1	NA	NA	TRBJ1-1	TGCAGCGCTAGCCGAGATGGCGGGGGCACCGAAGCTTTCTTT	CSASRDGGGTEAFF
TRBV29-1	TRBD2	many	TRBJ2-2	TGCAGCGTTTCTGAGGGAGGGGCCGGGGAGCTGTTTTTT	CSVSEGGAGELFF
TRBV9	TRBD1	few	TRBJ1-3	TGTGCCAGCAGCGTAGAGGACAGGGAAAACACCATATATTTT	CASSVEDRENTIYF
TRBV14	NA	NA	TRBJ2-7	TGTGCCAGCAGCCACAATAGCGCCCCCTCCTACGAGCAGTACTTC	CASSHNSAPSYEQYF
TRBV6-4	TRBD1	NA	TRBJ1-1	TGTGCCAGCAGTGGGGACAGGGGGCGAAGCGCTGAAGCTTTCTTT	CASSGDRGRSAEAFF
TRBV29-1	NA	many	TRBJ2-3	TGCAGCGTTGCGGCGGGGGCCTCTGACACAGATACGCAGTATTTT	CSVAAGASDTDTQYF
TRBV6-5	NA	few	TRBJ1-2	TGTGCCAGCAGCGCCCGACAGCTCTATGGCTACACCTTC	CASSARQLYGYTF
TRBV6-1	NA	few	TRBJ2-7	TGTGCCAGCAGTGGAGATCTCTTCAGGGTTGGGCAGTACTTC	CASSGDLFRVGQYF
TRBV9	TRBD2	few	TRBJ2-1	TGTGCCAGCAGCGAGCTAGCGGGAGGAGTGACTGAGCAGTTCTTC	CASSELAGGVTEQFF
TRBV7-2	TRBD1	NA	TRBJ1-5	TGTGCCAGCAGCCCCCATCCTGGACAGGCTCAGCCCCAGCATTTT	CASSPHPGQAQPQHF
TRBV6-6	TRBD1	few	TRBJ2-5	TGTGCCAGCAGTGAGGGACAGGAACAAGAGACCCAGTACTTC	CASSEGQEQETQYF
TRBV5-6	TRBD1	NA	TRBJ2-1	TGTGCCAGCAGCCGTGACAGGGTGAGTGAGCAGTTCTTC	CASSRDRVSEQFF
TRBV11-2	NA	few	TRBJ2-2	TGTGCCAGCAGCTTTGCGGGCACCGGGGAGCTGTTTTTT	CASSFAGTGELFF
TRBV7-2	TRBD1	many	TRBJ2-7	TGTGCCAGCAGCTTAGCCGGGACAGGGTCGTACGAGCAGTACTTC	CASSLAGTGSYEQYF
TRBV7-2	TRBD2	many	TRBJ2-3	TGTGCCAGCGGGGGGGCAGATACGCAGTATTTT	CASGGADTQYF
TRBV6-6	TRBD1	NA	TRBJ2-7	TGTGCCAGCGGTGCTCCGGGACAGGGGTCTTACGAGCAGTACTTC	CASGAPGQGSYEQYF
TRBV18	TRBD1	few	TRBJ2-5	TGTGCCAGCTCACCGAGACAGGGGAAAGAGACCCAGTACTTC	CASSPRQGKETQYF
TRBV19	TRBD2	NA	TRBJ2-3	TGTGCCAGTAGTACCGGAGGACTAGCGGCAGCAGATACGCAGTATTTT	CASSTGGLAAADTQYF
TRBV9	TRBD1	NA	TRBJ2-7	TGTGCCAGCAGCGGGGGCCGGGACAGACCCTACGAGCAGTACTTC	CASSGGRDRPYEQYF
TRBV18	NA	few	TRBJ1-1	TGTGCCAGCTCATCGACCGGGAAGAACACTGAAGCTTTCTTT	CASSSTGKNTEAFF
TRBV7-2	TRBD1	NA	TRBJ2-1	TGTGCCAGCAGCCAGCGACAGGGGGCGACTATCAAGCAGTTCTTC	CASSQRQGATIKQFF
TRBV7-8	TRBD1	many	TRBJ2-1	TGTGCCACCAGGACAGGGAAGACTGAGCAGTTCTTC	CATRTGKTEQFF
TRBV5-1	NA	NA	TRBJ2-5	TGCGCCAGCAGCTTGGGACAGGAAGAGACCCAGTACTTC	CASSLGQEETQYF
TRBV28	TRBD1	many	TRBJ2-6	TGTGCCAGCACTAGGGACAGGGCTGACTCTGGGGCCAACGTCCTGACTTTC	CASTRDRADSGANVLTF
TRBV28	TRBD1	NA	TRBJ2-3	TGTGCCAGCAGCTCACCCCAGGGACAGGGGGCGGATACGCAGTATTTT	CASSSPQGQGADTQYF
TRBV27	NA	few	TRBJ2-5	TGTGCCAGCAGCATACGGCTCCCGGGGACCCAGTACTTC	CASSIRLPGTQYF
TRBV7-2	NA	NA	TRBJ2-7	TGTGCCAGCAGCCAGGGAAGCGCCGAGCAGTACTTC	CASSQGSAEQYF
TRBV11-2	NA	few	TRBJ2-7	TGTGCCAGCAGCTTATCTCCGGGACTCGAATCCTACGAGCAGTACTTC	CASSLSPGLESYEQYF
TRBV28	NA	few	TRBJ2-5	TGTGCCAGCAGTTTCTGGGAGGACCTGTACCAAGAGACCCAGTACTTC	CASSFWEDLYQETQYF
TRBV20-1	NA	NA	TRBJ2-5	TGCAGTGCTAGCAGGTCTGGGACCCAGTACTTC	CSASRSGTQYF
TRBV2	TRBD2	few	TRBJ2-2	TGTGCCAGCAGTACTAGCGGGAGAAAAGTCGGGGAGCTGTTTTTT	CASSTSGRKVGELFF
TRBV28	TRBD2	NA	TRBJ2-5	TGTGCCAGCAGTTTGGGACTAGCGGGTCGAAGGGGGGAGACCCAGTACTTC	CASSLGLAGRRGETQYF
TRBV7-9	NA	NA	TRBJ2-3	TGTGCCAGCAGCTTGATCTCCGGCCCAGACAGGTTTACTGATACGCAGTATTTT	CASSLISGPDRFTDTQYF
TRBV15	TRBD2	many	TRBJ2-5	TGTGCCACCAGCAGACTAGCGGGAGAGACCCAGTACTTC	CATSRLAGETQYF
TRBV4-3	TRBD2	NA	TRBJ2-1	TGCGCCAGCAGCCGTAGACTAGCGGACTACAATGAGCAGTTCTTC	CASSRRLADYNEQFF
TRBV29-1	NA	few	TRBJ2-5	TGCAGCGTTGAAGTCAACAGGGTATTACAGACCCAGTACTTC	CSVEVNRVLQTQYF
TRBV2	NA	few	TRBJ2-1	TGTGCCAGCAGAAAGGAACAGGGAACTTACAATGAGCAGTTCTTC	CASRKEQGTYNEQFF
TRBV4-3	NA	NA	TRBJ2-7	TGCGCCAGCGGTTTTGAGGGAGCCCACCTCTCCTACGAGCAGTACTTC	CASGFEGAHLSYEQYF
TRBV29-1	TRBD1	NA	TRBJ2-7	TGCAGCGCCGAAGGACAGGGGAACGAGCAGTACTTC	CSAEGQGNEQYF
TRBV29-1	NA	NA	TRBJ1-1	TGCAGCGCCAGCTCGGGGGGTCCTGAAGCTTTCTTT	CSASSGGPEAFF
TRBV18	NA	many	TRBJ2-5	TGTGCCAGCTCACCAAACCAGGCTGAAACCAAGACCCAGTACTTC	CASSPNQAETKTQYF
TRBV7-9	TRBD1	few	TRBJ2-6	TGTGCCAGCAGCCTCACAGGGGTTGGGGCCAACGTCCTGACTTTC	CASSLTGVGANVLTF
TRBV5-1	NA	NA	TRBJ2-7	TGCGCCAGCAGCTTGGGTCTAGCCGAGTACGAGCAGTACTTC	CASSLGLAEYEQYF